The source of this T cell receptor (beta chain) is a study of stem cell transplantation in POMP-related autoinflammatory disease. Sequencing was performed with immunoSEQ multiplex PCR; in TCRdb, only in-frame clones are kept and a portion is missing. The sample has roughly 70,000 clones, more than 75% seen once. V trimming: 10 bases; J trimming: 4 bases; junction bases outside the gene matches: 13. The CDR3 spans 15 residues. Germline loops: CDR1 ENHRY, CDR2 SYGVKD. The genes are TRBV10-3 and TRBJ2-3; 8 nucleotides agree with TRBD2. The receptor comes from a human patient with POMP-related autoinflammation and immune dysregulation (PRAID). Part of the T cell pool may stem from the graft donor. This specimen consisted of CD4+ T cells from PBMCs, obtained after stem cell transplantation. CDR3 sequence: CATGAGAFFADTQYF. As DNA, the CDR3 is TGTGCCACCGGAGCGGGAGCCTTCTTCGCAGATACGCAGTATTTT.